This T cell receptor (beta chain) is from a study of T cell repertoires in ileal Crohn's disease. Whole-study context: Surgery for a complication: stricturing in around 60%, penetrating in about 40%.

Produced via immunoSEQ multiplex PCR; TCRdb's table is partial and in-frame only. The top ten clones hold roughly 13% of a sample with fewer than 1,500 clones, roughly 85% of them seen once. Germline-derived CDR1 and CDR2 are LGHNA and YSLEER. The trim removed 4 bases at V and 2 bases at J, leaving 7 bases unmatched. The CDR3 extends over 16 amino acids. The chain couples TRBV4-3 to TRBJ1-4, with TRBD1 identical over 7 bases. The receptor comes from an adult with Crohn's disease. The sample taken for sequencing was ileal tissue. The DNA for the CDR3 is TGCGCCAGCAGCCTCACCGTACAGGGGACTAATGAAAAACTGTTTTTT. Its translation: CASSLTVQGTNEKLFF.